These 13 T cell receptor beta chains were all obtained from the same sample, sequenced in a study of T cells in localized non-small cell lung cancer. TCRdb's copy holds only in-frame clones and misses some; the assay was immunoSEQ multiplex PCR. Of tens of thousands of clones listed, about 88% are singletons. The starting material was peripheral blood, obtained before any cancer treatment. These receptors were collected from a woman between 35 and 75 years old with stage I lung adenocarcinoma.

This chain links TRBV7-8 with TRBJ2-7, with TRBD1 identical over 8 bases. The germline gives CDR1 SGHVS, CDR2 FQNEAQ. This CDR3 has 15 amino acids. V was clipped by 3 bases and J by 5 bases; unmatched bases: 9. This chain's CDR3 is CASSFRQGPAHEQYF. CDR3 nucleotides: TGTGCCAGCAGCTTCAGACAGGGGCCCGCCCACGAGCAGTACTTC.

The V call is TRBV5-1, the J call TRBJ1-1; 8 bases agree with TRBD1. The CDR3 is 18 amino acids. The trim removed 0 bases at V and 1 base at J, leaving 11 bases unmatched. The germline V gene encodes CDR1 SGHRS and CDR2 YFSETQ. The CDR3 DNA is TGCGCCAGCAGCTTGGCGGACAGGGTGCTAAATCAGAACACTGAAGCTTTCTTT. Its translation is CASSLADRVLNQNTEAFF. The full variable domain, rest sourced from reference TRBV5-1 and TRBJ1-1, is KAGVTQTPRYLIKTRGQQVTLSCSPISGHRSVSWYQQTPGQGLQFLFEYFSETQRNKGNFPGRFSGRQFSNSRSEMNVSTLELGDSALYLCASSLADRVLNQNTEAFFGQGTRLTVV.

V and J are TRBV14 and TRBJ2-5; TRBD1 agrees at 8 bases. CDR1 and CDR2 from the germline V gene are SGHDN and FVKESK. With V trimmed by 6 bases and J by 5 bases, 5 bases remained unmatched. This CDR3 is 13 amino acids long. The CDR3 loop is CASRSRGQETQYF. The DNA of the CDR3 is TGTGCCAGCAGGAGCAGGGGGCAGGAGACCCAGTACTTC.

Here the CDR3 DNA reads TGTGCCAGCAGCAGAAACCGGGGGGGCCAAGCCAATGAGCAGTTCTTC. It yields the protein CASSRNRGGQANEQFF. The chain carries TRBV7-6 and TRBJ2-1; 8 positions match TRBD2. After removal of 5 bases from V and 6 bases from J, the junction contained 12 bases not matched to a gene. This CDR3 has 16 residues. The V gene's germline CDR1 is SGHVS and CDR2 FNYEAQ.

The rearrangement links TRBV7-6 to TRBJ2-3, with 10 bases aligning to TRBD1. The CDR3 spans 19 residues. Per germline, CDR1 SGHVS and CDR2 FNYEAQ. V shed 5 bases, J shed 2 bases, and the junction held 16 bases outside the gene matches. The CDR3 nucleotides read TGTGCCAGCAGCCCACGACCTCGGCGACAGGGGGCTTCCACAGATACGCAGTATTTT. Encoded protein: CASSPRPRRQGASTDTQYF.

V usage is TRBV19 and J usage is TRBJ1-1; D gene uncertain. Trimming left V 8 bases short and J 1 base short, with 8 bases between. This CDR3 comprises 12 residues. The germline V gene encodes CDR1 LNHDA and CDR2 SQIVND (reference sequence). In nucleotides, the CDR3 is TGTGCCAGTTTCCGACCGAACACTGAAGCTTTCTTT. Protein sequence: CASFRPNTEAFF.

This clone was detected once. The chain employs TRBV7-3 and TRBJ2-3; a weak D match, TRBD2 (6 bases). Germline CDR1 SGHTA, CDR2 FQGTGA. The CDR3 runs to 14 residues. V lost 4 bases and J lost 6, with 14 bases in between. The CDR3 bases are TGTGCCAGCAGCTCCCGAGAGGAGGGGGATACGCAGTATTTT. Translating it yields CASSSREEGDTQYF.

The CDR3: CASSLVPVQGSGYTF. CDR3 bases: TGTGCCAGCAGTTTAGTCCCGGTACAGGGGAGCGGCTACACCTTC. The chain has TRBV28 and TRBJ1-2; TRBD1 matches at 7 bases. Germline V gene data show CDR1 as MDHEN and CDR2 as SYDVKM. V gave up 2 bases and J gave up 8 bases; unmatched junction bases: 11. The CDR3 runs 15 residues.

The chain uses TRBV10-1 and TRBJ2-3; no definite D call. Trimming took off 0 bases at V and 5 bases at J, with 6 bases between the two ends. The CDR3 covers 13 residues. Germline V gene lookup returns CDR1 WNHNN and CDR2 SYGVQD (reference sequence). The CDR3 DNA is TGCGCCAGCAGTGAGTCCCCTAGAGATACGCAGTATTTT. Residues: CASSESPRDTQYF.

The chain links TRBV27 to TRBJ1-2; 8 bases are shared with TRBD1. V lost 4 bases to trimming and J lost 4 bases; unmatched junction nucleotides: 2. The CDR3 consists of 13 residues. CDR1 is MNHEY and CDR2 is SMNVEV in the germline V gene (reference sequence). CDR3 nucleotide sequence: TGTGCCAGCAGTTGGGACAGGCTCTATGGCTACACCTTC. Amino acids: CASSWDRLYGYTF.

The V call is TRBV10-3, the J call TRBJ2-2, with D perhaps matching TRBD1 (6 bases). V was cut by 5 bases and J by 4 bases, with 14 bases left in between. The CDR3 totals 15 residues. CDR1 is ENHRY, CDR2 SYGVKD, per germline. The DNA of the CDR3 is TGTGCCATCAGTACTGACAGGAAGGCCACCGGGGAGCTGTTTTTT. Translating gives CAISTDRKATGELFF.

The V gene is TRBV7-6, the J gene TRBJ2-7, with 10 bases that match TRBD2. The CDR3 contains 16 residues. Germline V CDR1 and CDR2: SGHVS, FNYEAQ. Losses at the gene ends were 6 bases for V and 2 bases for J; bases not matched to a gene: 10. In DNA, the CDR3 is TGTGCCAGCAGTAGCGGAGCAGCGGGGGGGACCTACGAGCAGTACTTC. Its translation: CASSSGAAGGTYEQYF.

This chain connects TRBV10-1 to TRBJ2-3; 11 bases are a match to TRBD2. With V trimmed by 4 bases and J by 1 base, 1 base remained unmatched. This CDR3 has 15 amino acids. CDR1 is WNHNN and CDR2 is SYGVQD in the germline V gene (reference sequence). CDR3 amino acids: CASSATSGGTDTQYF. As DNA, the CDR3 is TGCGCCAGCAGTGCGACTAGCGGGGGCACAGATACGCAGTATTTT.